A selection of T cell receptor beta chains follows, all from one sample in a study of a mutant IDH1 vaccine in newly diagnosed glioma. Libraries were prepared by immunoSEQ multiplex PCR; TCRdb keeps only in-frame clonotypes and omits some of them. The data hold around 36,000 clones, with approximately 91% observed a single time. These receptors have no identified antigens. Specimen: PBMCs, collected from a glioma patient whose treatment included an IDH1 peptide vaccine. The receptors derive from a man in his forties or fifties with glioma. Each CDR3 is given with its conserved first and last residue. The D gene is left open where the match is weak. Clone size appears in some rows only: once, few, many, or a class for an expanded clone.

CASRPDRGSYEQYF,TGTGCCAGCAGACCCGACAGGGGGTCCTACGAGCAGTACTTC,-,TRBD1,TRBJ2-7,TRBV7-8
CASSEGGGRNQPQHF,TGTGCCAGCAGTGAAGGAGGCGGGAGAAATCAGCCCCAGCATTTT,-,-,TRBJ1-5,TRBV2
CASSPLSDRYTEAFF,TGTGCCAGCTCACCCCTCAGTGACAGGTACACTGAAGCTTTCTTT,-,-,TRBJ1-1,TRBV18
CASSLAFERPGYGYTF,TGCGCCAGCAGCTTGGCCTTTGAGAGACCAGGGTATGGCTACACCTTC,-,-,TRBJ1-2,TRBV5-1
CSVETGIRSYEQYF,TGCAGCGTTGAAACCGGGATCCGCTCCTACGAGCAGTACTTC,-,-,TRBJ2-7,TRBV29-1
CASSQGLARSYNEQFF,TGCGCCAGCAGCCAGGGACTAGCGCGCTCCTACAATGAGCAGTTCTTC,-,TRBD2,TRBJ2-1,TRBV4-1
CASAYRGYEQFF,TGCGCCAGCGCCTACAGGGGTTATGAGCAGTTCTTC,-,TRBD1,TRBJ2-1,TRBV5-1
CASSIQGWAEAFF,TGTGCCAGTAGCATACAGGGTTGGGCTGAAGCTTTCTTT,-,-,TRBJ1-1,TRBV19
CASSEGTPSTSGRASNRETQYF,TGCGCCAGCAGTGAGGGTACCCCATCGACTAGCGGGAGGGCAAGTAACCGAGAGACCCAGTACTTC,-,TRBD2,TRBJ2-5,TRBV10-2
CAIQEGFNTEAFF,TGTGCCATTCAGGAGGGATTTAACACTGAAGCTTTCTTT,-,-,TRBJ1-1,TRBV6-5
CASSPGRNEKLFF,TGTGCCAGCTCACCAGGGAGAAATGAAAAACTGTTTTTT,-,-,TRBJ1-4,TRBV18
CASSHLGYEQYF,TGTGCCAGTAGTCATTTGGGTTACGAGCAGTACTTC,-,-,TRBJ2-7,TRBV19
CASSLEGTGRYGYTF,TGTGCCAGCAGCTTAGAGGGGACAGGGCGCTATGGCTACACCTTC,-,TRBD1,TRBJ1-2,TRBV7-9
CASTLTGDTGELFF,TGTGCCAGCACGCTAACAGGAGACACCGGGGAGCTGTTTTTT,-,-,TRBJ2-2,TRBV6-1
CASTWDGDRRNTEAFF,TGTGCCAGCACCTGGGACGGCGACAGACGGAACACTGAAGCTTTCTTT,-,-,TRBJ1-1,TRBV5-6
CASSTGRNQPQHF,TGTGCCAGCAGTACAGGGCGGAATCAGCCCCAGCATTTT,-,-,TRBJ1-5,TRBV6-5
CASSPPSGEQYF,TGTGCCAGCAGTCCCCCTTCGGGCGAGCAGTACTTC,-,-,TRBJ2-7,TRBV6-6
CASSLVGNTEAFF,TGTGCCAGCAGCTTAGTCGGGAACACTGAAGCTTTCTTT,-,-,TRBJ1-1,TRBV11-2
CASSAEGALSNQPQHF,TGTGCCAGCAGCGCGGAGGGGGCTCTTAGCAATCAGCCCCAGCATTTT,few,TRBD1,TRBJ1-5,TRBV7-2
CASSAGLSYEQYF,TGTGCCAGCAGTGCGGGGCTCTCCTACGAGCAGTACTTC,-,-,TRBJ2-7,TRBV6-1
CASSSSGLQETQYF,TGTGCCAGCAGCTCTAGCGGTCTACAAGAGACCCAGTACTTC,-,TRBD2,TRBJ2-5,TRBV7-9
CASSRGQGRYGYTF,TGTGCCAGTAGTAGAGGACAGGGTAGATATGGCTACACCTTC,-,TRBD1,TRBJ1-2,TRBV19
CAISDQTHLAGGPLSTYNEQFF,TGTGCCATCAGTGACCAAACCCATCTAGCGGGGGGGCCTTTAAGTACCTACAATGAGCAGTTCTTC,-,TRBD2,TRBJ2-1,TRBV10-3
CASSLGQGGEDTF,TGTGCCAGCAGCTTGGGACAGGGAGGCGAGGACACCTTC,-,TRBD1,TRBJ1-2,TRBV5-4
CASSPGLAGGKSPYEQYF,TGTGCCAGCAGCCCCGGGTTAGCGGGGGGGAAGAGTCCCTACGAGCAGTACTTC,-,TRBD2,TRBJ2-7,TRBV7-2
CASSTGELAGGIADTQYF,TGCGCCAGCAGCACCGGAGAACTAGCGGGGGGGATAGCAGATACGCAGTATTTT,-,TRBD2,TRBJ2-3,TRBV5-1
CATSRDPGGRRSGYTF,TGTGCCACCTCCAGGGATCCGGGGGGCCGGCGATCTGGCTACACCTTC,-,-,TRBJ1-2,TRBV15
CASSYFVNTGELFF,TGTGCCAGCAGTTACTTCGTAAACACCGGGGAGCTGTTTTTT,-,-,TRBJ2-2,TRBV6-5
CASSYGGRGETQYF,TGTGCCAGCAGCTATGGAGGACGAGGGGAGACCCAGTACTTC,-,-,TRBJ2-5,TRBV6-5
CASSQGQGAPLGANVLTF,TGCGCCAGCAGCCAAGGACAGGGGGCTCCACTTGGGGCCAACGTCCTGACTTTC,-,TRBD1,TRBJ2-6,TRBV4-3
CASSLALNEQFF,TGCGCCAGCAGCTTGGCCCTGAATGAGCAGTTCTTC,once,-,TRBJ2-1,TRBV5-1
CASSSTRLAGGHNEQFF,TGTGCCAGCAGCTCCACTAGACTAGCGGGGGGTCACAATGAGCAGTTCTTC,-,TRBD2,TRBJ2-1,TRBV11-2
CASSQGLTVTDTQYF,TGCGCCAGCAGCCAAGGACTAACCGTCACAGATACGCAGTATTTT,-,-,TRBJ2-3,TRBV4-3
CASSEDRTHQETQYF,TGTGCCAGCAGTGAAGACCGGACACACCAAGAGACCCAGTACTTC,-,-,TRBJ2-5,TRBV6-1
CASSLSGTGEQYF,TGTGCCAGCAGTTTATCTGGGACGGGCGAGCAGTACTTC,-,-,TRBJ2-7,TRBV28
CASSTLHTEAFF,TGCGCCAGCAGTACCCTCCACACTGAAGCTTTCTTT,-,-,TRBJ1-1,TRBV10-2
CASSQDSYFYGYTF,TGTGCCAGCAGCCAAGACAGTTACTTCTATGGCTACACCTTC,-,-,TRBJ1-2,TRBV14
CASSPPRGGQHF,TGTGCCAGCAGTCCCCCCAGGGGCGGACAGCACTTC,-,-,TRBJ2-7,TRBV28
CASSFGAAPEAFF,TGTGCCAGCAGCTTCGGCGCGGCGCCTGAAGCTTTCTTT,-,-,TRBJ1-1,TRBV7-9
CASSSIDRTNTGELFF,TGTGCCAGCAGCTCTATTGACAGAACGAACACCGGGGAGCTGTTTTTT,-,-,TRBJ2-2,TRBV5-6
CSAAERAHNEQFF,TGCAGCGCCGCTGAAAGGGCCCACAATGAGCAGTTCTTC,few,-,TRBJ2-1,TRBV29-1
CASSEQARYEQYF,TGTGCCAGCAGTGAGCAGGCCCGCTACGAGCAGTACTTC,-,-,TRBJ2-7,TRBV2
CASTELRSAEQYF,TGTGCCAGCACTGAGCTCCGGAGCGCCGAGCAGTACTTC,-,-,TRBJ2-7,TRBV2